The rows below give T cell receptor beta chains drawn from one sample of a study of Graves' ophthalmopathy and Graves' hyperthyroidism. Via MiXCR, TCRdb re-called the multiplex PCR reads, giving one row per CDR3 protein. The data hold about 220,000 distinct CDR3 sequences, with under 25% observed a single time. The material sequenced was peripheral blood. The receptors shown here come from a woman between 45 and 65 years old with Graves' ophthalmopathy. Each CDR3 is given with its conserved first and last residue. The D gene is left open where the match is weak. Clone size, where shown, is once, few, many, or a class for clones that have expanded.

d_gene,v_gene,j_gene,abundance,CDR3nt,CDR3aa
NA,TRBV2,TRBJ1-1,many,TGTGCCAGCAAGGTTACAGGCGAACGTCACACTGAAGCTTTCTTT,CASKVTGERHTEAFF
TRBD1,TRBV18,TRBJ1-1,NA,TGTGCCAGCTCACTGGGACAGAAGTTGAACACTGAAGCTTTCTTT,CASSLGQKLNTEAFF
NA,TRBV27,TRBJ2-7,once,TGTGCCAGCAGTTTTGGGGGGAGCCCCTACGAGCAGTACTTC,CASSFGGSPYEQYF
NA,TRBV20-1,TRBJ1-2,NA,TGCAGTGCTAGACGGACGGAAAGGATCTATGGCTACACCTTC,CSARRTERIYGYTF
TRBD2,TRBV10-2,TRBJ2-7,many,TGCGCCAGCAGTGAGAGGACTAGCGGGAGGGGCCCGGTTCGGGAGCAGTACTTC,CASSERTSGRGPVREQYF
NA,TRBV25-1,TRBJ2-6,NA,TGTGCCAGCAGTGAATGGAAGGGGGCCAACGTCCTGACTTTC,CASSEWKGANVLTF
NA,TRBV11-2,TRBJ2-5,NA,TGTGCCAGCAGCTTAGTAAGGGCCGAGTGGGAGACCCAGTACTTC,CASSLVRAEWETQYF
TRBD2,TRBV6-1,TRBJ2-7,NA,TGTGCCAGCAGTGGAACCGGGACTAGCGGGAGAACATACGAGCAGTACTTC,CASSGTGTSGRTYEQYF
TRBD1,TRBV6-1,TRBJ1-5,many,TGTGCCAGCAGTCGGACAGGAGACAATCAGCCCCAGCATTTT,CASSRTGDNQPQHF
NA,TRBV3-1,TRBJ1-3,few,TGTGCCAGCAGCGATGGAAACACCATATATTTT,CASSDGNTIYF
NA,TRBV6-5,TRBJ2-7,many,TGTGCCAGCAGTTACTCGTCTAGGGGATCGGCCTACGAGCAGTACTTC,CASSYSSRGSAYEQYF
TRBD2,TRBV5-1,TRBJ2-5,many,TGCGCCAGCAGTGTTAGCGGGACTGCGGAGACCCAGTACTTC,CASSVSGTAETQYF
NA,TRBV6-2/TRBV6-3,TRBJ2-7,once,TGTGCCAGCAGTGTACCTAGCGACCTCTACGAGCAGTACTTC,CASSVPSDLYEQYF
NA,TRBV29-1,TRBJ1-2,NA,TGCAGCGTGTCGGTAGGCCGTAACTATGGCTACAGCTTC,CSVSVGRNYGYSF
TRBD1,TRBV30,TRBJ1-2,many,TGTGCCTGGAGTGGGGACAGCTATGGCTACACCTTC,CAWSGDSYGYTF
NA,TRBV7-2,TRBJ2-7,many,TGTGCCAGCAGCTTCCAACAGGGATTATCCTACGAGCAGTACTTC,CASSFQQGLSYEQYF
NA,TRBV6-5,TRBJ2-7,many,TGTGCCAGCAGCTATCAGACAGGTGCCTACGAGCAGTACTTC,CASSYQTGAYEQYF
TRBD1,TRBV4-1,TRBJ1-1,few,TGCGCCAGCAGCCTACGAAAGGGACAGGGGGGAGCTTTCTTT,CASSLRKGQGGAFF
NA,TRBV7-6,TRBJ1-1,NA,TGTCCCGGCAGCTCCCGACCGAACACTGAAGCTTTCTTT,CPGSSRPNTEAFF
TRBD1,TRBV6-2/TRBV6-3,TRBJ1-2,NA,TGTGCCAGCAGCTTTGGGACAGGGGGCGCGGACGTAGGCTATGGCTACACCTTC,CASSFGTGGADVGYGYTF
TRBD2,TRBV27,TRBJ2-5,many,TGTGCCAGCAGTTTATCGGGCGGGAGCAGGGAGACCCAGTACTTC,CASSLSGGSRETQYF
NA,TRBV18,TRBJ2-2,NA,TGTGCCAGCTCACAGAGAGTAAACACCGGGGAGCTGTTTTTT,CASSQRVNTGELFF
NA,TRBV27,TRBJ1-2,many,TGTGCCAGCGTTGAAGGGGGGGCCTACTATGGCTACACCTTC,CASVEGGAYYGYTF
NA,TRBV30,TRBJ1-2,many,TGTGCCTGGAGGGGTGGGTATGGCTACACCTTC,CAWRGGYGYTF
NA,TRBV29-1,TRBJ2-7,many,TGCAGCGTTGAAGATCACCTGGCAGGGGAAAGCGAGCAGTACTTC,CSVEDHLAGESEQYF
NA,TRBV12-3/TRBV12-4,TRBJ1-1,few,TGTGCCAGCAGCCACGAAGATCGCAGGAGTATTGTGAACACTGAAGCTTTCTTT,CASSHEDRRSIVNTEAFF
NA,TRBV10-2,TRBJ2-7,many,TGCGCCAGCAGTGAGATCTACGAGCAGTACTTC,CASSEIYEQYF
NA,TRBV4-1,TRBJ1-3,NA,TGCGCCAGCAGCCAAGTCCCGGGGAGCTCTGGAAACACCATATATTTT,CASSQVPGSSGNTIYF
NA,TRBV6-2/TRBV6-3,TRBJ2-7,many,TGTGCCAGCAGTAACAGGCTATCCTACGAGCAGTACTTC,CASSNRLSYEQYF
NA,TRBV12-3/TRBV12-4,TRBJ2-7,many,TGTGCCAGCAGTTCATCGACGTTTTCCTACGAGCAGTACTTC,CASSSSTFSYEQYF
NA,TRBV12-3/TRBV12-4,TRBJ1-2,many,TGTGCCAGCAGTCCGCCCAAACAGGGAGCGAACTATGGCTACACCTTC,CASSPPKQGANYGYTF
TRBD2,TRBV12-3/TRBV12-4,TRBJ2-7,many,TGTGCCAGCAGCTGGGAGGGTACAGCGAGCGAGCAGTACTTC,CASSWEGTASEQYF
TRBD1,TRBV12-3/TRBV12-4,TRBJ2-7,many,TGTGCCAGCAGTCGAAATACCGGGACAGTCTACGAGCAGTACTTC,CASSRNTGTVYEQYF
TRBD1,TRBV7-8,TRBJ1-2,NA,TGTGCCAGCAGCTTAGCTGACAGGGCTGACTATGGCTACACCTTC,CASSLADRADYGYTF
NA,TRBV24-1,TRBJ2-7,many,TGTGCCACCAGTGATAGCTCCTACGAGCAGTACTTC,CATSDSSYEQYF
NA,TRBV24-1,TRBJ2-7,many,TGTGCCACCAGTGATAACTGGAACTACGAGCAGTACTTC,CATSDNWNYEQYF
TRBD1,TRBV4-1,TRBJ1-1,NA,TGCGCCAGCAGCGAAAAGACAGGGGGGAACGCTGAAGCTTTCTTT,CASSEKTGGNAEAFF
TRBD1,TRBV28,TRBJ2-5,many,TGTGCCAGCAGTGTATGGGTGGGACAGCAAGAGACCCAGTACTTC,CASSVWVGQQETQYF
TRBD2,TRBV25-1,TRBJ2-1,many,TGTGCCAGCAGTGAATCGAGGGCTAGCGGGAGGGCCTTCAATGAGCAGTTCTTC,CASSESRASGRAFNEQFF
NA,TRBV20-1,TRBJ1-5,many,TGCAGTGCTAGAGATTCTCGGGGCAGGGGTTTGGGTAGCAATCAGCCCCAGCATTTT,CSARDSRGRGLGSNQPQHF
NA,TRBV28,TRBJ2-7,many,TGTGCCAGCAGTTTATGGGTGGGGGTCTCCTACGAGCAGTACTTC,CASSLWVGVSYEQYF
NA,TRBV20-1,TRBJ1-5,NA,TGCAGCCCTAATCAGCCCCAGCATTTT,CSPNQPQHF
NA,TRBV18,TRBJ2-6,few,TGTGCCAGCTCTGGGGCCAACGTCCTGACTTTC,CASSGANVLTF
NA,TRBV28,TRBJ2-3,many,TGTGCCAGCACCCGGGGCGCAGATACGCAGTATTTT,CASTRGADTQYF
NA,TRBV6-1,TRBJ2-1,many,TGTGCCAGCAGGACGCGGGATCCTTACAATGAGCAGTTCTTC,CASRTRDPYNEQFF
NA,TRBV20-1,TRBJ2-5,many,TGCAGTGCTAGAGTTACCCTGGGGGCGACACAAGAGACCCAGTACTTC,CSARVTLGATQETQYF
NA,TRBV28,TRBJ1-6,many,TGTGCCAGCAGTCCCGGACAGAATAATTCACCCCTCCACTTT,CASSPGQNNSPLHF
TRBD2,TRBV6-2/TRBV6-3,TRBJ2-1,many,TGTGCCAGCAGGGGACTAGCAAGGTACAATGAGCAGTTCTTC,CASRGLARYNEQFF
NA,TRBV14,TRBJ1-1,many,TGTGCCAGCAGAGGGCTGAACACTGAAGCTTTCTTT,CASRGLNTEAFF
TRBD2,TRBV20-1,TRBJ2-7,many,TGCAGTGCACCTAAAAGCGGGAGTAACTACGAGCAGTACTTC,CSAPKSGSNYEQYF
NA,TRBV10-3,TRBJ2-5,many,TGTGCCATCAGTTCCGGGGCGACGTACGAAGAGACCCAGTACTTC,CAISSGATYEETQYF
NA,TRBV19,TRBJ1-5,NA,TGTGCCAGTAGCCTGACAGCAGCTAATCAGCCCCAGCATTTT,CASSLTAANQPQHF
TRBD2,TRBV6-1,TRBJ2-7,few,TGTGCCAGCAGTAAGGGACTAGCAAGGTCCTACGAGCAGTACTTC,CASSKGLARSYEQYF
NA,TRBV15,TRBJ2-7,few,TGTGCCACCAGCAGAACGGGACTTGTCTACGAGCAGTACTTC,CATSRTGLVYEQYF
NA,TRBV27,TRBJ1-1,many,TGTGCCAGCAGTACCCGCGAGAACACTGAAGCTTTCTTT,CASSTRENTEAFF
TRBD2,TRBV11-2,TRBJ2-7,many,TGTGCCAGCAGCTCGTCTCTTGGCGGGAGGGGATACGAGCAGTACTTC,CASSSSLGGRGYEQYF
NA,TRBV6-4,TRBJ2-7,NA,TGTGCCAGCACCAGTCGGGTCGAGCAGTACTTC,CASTSRVEQYF